The T cell receptor (beta chain) under discussion was sequenced for a study of blood T cells in healthy people across ages. Study details: About one barcoded beta molecule per two T cells was the capture yield of template switching.

This clonotype has a handful of counts. Its antigen is not identified. Study-wide results and limits: A greater number of naive CD4+ cells and higher diversity distinguished long-lived donors from aged donors.

Primers used in a second PCR of about 7 to 12 cycles were a sample-barcoded 5' primer and a J-beta primer mix. MiXCR, run by TCRdb on the 5' RACE reads, gives a single entry per CDR3 protein. The table has 1,300,000 or so distinct CDR3 sequences, around 59% seen once. The ends were cut back, 6 bases at V and 5 bases at J, with 19 bases in the middle. The CDR3 covers 15 residues. Per germline, CDR1 MNHNY and CDR2 SVGAGI (reference sequence). The chain is built from TRBV6-6 and TRBJ2-5; D may be TRBD2 (6 bases). The TCR was taken from a man between 18 and 29 years old in good health. The source material was blood. The CDR3 loop reads CASRIRGGGRETQYF. DNA of the CDR3: TGTGCCAGCAGAATACGGGGAGGCGGCCGTGAGACCCAGTACTTC.